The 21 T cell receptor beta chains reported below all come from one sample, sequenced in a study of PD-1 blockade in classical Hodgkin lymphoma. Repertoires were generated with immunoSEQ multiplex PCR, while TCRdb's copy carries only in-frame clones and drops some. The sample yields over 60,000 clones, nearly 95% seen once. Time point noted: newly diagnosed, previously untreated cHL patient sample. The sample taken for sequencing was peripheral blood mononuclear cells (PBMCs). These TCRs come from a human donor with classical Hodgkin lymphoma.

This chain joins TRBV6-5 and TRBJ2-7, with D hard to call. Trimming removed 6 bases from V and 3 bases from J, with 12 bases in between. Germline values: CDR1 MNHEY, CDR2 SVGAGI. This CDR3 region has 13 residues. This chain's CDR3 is CASRPTWGYEQYF. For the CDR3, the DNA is TGTGCCAGCAGACCAACTTGGGGCTACGAGCAGTACTTC.

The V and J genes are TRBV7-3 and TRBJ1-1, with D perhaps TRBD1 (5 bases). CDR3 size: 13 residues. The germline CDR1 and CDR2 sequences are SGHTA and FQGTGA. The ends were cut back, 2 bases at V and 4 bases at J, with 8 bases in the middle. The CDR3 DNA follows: TGTGCCAGCAGCTTAGGTCAGGGCACTGAAGCTTTCTTT. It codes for CASSLGQGTEAFF. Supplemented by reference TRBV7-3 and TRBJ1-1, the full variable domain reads GAGVSQTPSNKVTEKGKYVELRCDPISGHTALYWYRQSLGQGPEFLIYFQGTGAADDSGLPNDRFFAVRPEGSVSTLKIQRTERGDSAVYLCASSLGQGTEAFFGQGTRLTVV.

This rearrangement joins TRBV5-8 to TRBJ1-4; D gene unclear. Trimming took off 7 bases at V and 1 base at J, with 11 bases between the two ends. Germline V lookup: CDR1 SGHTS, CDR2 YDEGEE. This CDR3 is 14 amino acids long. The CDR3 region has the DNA TGTGCCAGCGGGCTCGGGCTAACTAATGAAAAACTGTTTTTT. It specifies CASGLGLTNEKLFF.

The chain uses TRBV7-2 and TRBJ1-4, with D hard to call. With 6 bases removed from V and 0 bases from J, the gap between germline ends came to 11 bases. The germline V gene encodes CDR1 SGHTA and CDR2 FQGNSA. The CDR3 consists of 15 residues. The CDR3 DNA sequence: TGTGCCAGCAGTCGACTAGGTGCAACTAATGAAAAACTGTTTTTT. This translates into CASSRLGATNEKLFF.

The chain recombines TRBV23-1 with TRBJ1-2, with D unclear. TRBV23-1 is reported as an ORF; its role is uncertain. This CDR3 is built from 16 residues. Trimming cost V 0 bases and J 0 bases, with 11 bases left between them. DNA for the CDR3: TGCGCCAGCAGTCAATCAGATAAAGGAACTAACTATGGCTACACCTTC. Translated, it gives CASSQSDKGTNYGYTF.

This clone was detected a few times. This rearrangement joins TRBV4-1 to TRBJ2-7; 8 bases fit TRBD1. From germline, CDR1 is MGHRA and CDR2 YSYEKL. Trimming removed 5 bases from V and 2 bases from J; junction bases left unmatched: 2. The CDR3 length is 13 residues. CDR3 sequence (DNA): TGCGCCAGCAGCTTGGACAGGGCCTACGAGCAGTACTTC. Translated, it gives CASSLDRAYEQYF.

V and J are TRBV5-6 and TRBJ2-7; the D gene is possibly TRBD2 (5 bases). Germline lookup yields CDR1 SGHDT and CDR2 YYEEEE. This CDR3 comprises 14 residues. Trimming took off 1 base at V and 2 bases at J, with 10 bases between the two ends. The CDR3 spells CASSLWVGTYEQYF. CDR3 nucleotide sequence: TGTGCCAGCAGCTTGTGGGTCGGGACCTACGAGCAGTACTTC.

Here the CDR3 DNA reads TGTGCTAGTGGACTACTAAAAAATGGTAATTCACCCCTCCACTTT. Protein sequence: CASGLLKNGNSPLHF. The chain employs TRBV12-5 and TRBJ1-6; D is uncertain. Trimming removed 6 bases from V and 6 bases from J, with 15 bases in between. The CDR3 spans 15 residues. The V gene's germline CDR1 is LGHNT and CDR2 FRNRAP.

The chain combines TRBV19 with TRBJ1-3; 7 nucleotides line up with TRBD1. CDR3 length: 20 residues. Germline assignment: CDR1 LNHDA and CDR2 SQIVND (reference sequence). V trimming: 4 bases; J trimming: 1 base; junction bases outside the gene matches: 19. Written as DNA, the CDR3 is TGTGCCAGTAGTACATACTACAGGGGAATCGTGGACATGTCTGGAAACACCATATATTTT. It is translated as CASSTYYRGIVDMSGNTIYF.

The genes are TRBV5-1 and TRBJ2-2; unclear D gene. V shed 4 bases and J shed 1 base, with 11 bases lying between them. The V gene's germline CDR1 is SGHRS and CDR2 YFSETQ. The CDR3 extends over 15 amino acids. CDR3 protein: CASSVSRVNTGELFF. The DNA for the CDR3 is TGCGCCAGCAGCGTATCCAGAGTGAACACCGGGGAGCTGTTTTTT.

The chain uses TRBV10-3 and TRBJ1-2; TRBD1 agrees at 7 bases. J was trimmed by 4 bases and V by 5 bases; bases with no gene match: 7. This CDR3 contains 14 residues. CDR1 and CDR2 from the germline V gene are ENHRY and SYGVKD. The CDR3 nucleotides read TGTGCCATCAGTTTAGAACAGGGGCCCTATGGCTACACCTTC. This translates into CAISLEQGPYGYTF.

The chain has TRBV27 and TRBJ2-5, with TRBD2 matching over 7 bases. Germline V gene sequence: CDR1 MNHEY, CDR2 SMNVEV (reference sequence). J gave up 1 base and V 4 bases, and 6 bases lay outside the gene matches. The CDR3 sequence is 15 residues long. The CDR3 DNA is TGTGCCAGCAGTTCTTTGACTAGCCTCCAAGAGACCCAGTACTTC. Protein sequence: CASSSLTSLQETQYF.

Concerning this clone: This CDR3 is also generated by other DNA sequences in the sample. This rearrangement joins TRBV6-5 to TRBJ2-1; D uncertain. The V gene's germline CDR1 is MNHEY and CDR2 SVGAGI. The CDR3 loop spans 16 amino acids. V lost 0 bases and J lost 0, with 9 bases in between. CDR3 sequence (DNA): TGTGCCAGCAGTTACTCTGCAGGTAGCTCCTACAATGAGCAGTTCTTC. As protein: CASSYSAGSSYNEQFF.

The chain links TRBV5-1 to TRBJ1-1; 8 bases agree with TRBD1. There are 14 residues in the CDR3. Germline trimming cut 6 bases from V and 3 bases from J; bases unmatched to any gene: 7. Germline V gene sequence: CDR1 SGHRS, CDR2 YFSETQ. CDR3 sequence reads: CASNEMTGDTEAFF. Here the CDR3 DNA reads TGCGCCAGCAACGAGATGACAGGGGACACTGAAGCTTTCTTT.

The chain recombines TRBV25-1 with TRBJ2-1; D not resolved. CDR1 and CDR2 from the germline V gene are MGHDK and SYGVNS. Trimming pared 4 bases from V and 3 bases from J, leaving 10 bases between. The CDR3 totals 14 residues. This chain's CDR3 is CASSAGQLYNEQFF. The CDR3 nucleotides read TGTGCCAGCAGTGCGGGCCAGCTCTACAATGAGCAGTTCTTC.

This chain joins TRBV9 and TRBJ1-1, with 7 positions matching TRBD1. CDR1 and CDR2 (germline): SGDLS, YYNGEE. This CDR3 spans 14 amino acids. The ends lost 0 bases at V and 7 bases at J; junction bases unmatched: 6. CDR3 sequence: CASSVEGTGDEAFF. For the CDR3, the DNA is TGTGCCAGCAGCGTAGAGGGTACAGGGGATGAAGCTTTCTTT. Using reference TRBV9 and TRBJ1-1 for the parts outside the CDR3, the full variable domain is DSGVTQTPKHLITATGQRVTLRCSPRSGDLSVYWYQQSLDQGLQFLIQYYNGEERAKGNILERFSAQQFPDLHSELNLSSLELGDSALYFCASSVEGTGDEAFFGQGTRLTVV.

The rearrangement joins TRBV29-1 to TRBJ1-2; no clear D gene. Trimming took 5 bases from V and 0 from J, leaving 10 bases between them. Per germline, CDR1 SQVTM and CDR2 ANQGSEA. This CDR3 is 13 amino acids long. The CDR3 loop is CSVPPDPNYGYTF. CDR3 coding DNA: TGCAGCGTTCCCCCGGACCCTAACTATGGCTACACCTTC.

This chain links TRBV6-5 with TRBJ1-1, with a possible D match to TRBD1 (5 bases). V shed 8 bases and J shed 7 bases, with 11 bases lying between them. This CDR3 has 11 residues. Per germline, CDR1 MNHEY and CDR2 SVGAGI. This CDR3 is CASQTGVEAFF. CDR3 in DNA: TGTGCCAGCCAGACGGGGGTTGAAGCTTTCTTT.

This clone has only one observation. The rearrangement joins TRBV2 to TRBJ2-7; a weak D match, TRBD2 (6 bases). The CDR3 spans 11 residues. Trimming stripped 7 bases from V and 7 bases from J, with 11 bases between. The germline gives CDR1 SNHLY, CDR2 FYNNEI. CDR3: CASNLGTEQYF. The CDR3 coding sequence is TGTGCCAGCAATCTGGGGACTGAGCAGTACTTC.

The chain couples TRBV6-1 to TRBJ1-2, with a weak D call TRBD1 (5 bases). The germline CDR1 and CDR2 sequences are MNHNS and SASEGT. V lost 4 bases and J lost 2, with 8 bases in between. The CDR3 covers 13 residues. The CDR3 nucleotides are TGTGCCAGCAGTGCGACAGTAAACTATGGCTACACCTTC. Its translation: CASSATVNYGYTF.

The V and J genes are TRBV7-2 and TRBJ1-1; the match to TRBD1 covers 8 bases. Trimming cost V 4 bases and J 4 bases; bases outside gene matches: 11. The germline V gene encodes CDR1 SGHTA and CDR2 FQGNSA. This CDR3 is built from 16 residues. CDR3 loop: CASSSRTGKASTEAFF. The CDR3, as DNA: TGTGCCAGCAGCTCCCGGACAGGGAAGGCGAGCACTGAAGCTTTCTTT.